The 21 T cell receptor beta chains below come from one sample, sequenced in a study of shared clonotypes between healthy human individuals. Generated by immunoSEQ multiplex PCR, the TCRdb table keeps only in-frame clones and is missing some. The sample yields hundreds of thousands of clones, more than 75% seen once. Sequencing was carried out using memory CD8+ T cells sorted from blood. Noted subset: CD45RO+ cells pooled with CCR7-negative TemRA cells. Receptor source: a man aged 18 to 29 in good health.

V is TRBV25-1 and J is TRBJ2-3, with a possible D match to TRBD2 (5 bases). V dropped 4 bases and J dropped 0 bases, with 11 bases sitting between them. Germline values: CDR1 MGHDK, CDR2 SYGVNS. This CDR3 spans 15 amino acids. CDR3: CASSALGFSTDTQYF. The CDR3 coding sequence is TGTGCCAGCAGTGCACTAGGTTTTAGCACAGATACGCAGTATTTT.

The CDR3 is CASSDPGTGERDTQYF. CDR3 sequence (DNA): TGTGCCAGCAGCGACCCCGGGACAGGGGAAAGAGATACGCAGTATTTT. This chain uses TRBV9 with TRBJ2-3; 10 bases map to TRBD1. Germline trimming cut 3 bases from V and 5 bases from J; bases unmatched to any gene: 9. The CDR3 contains 16 residues. Germline CDR1 and CDR2: SGDLS and YYNGEE.

The chain uses TRBV7-9 and TRBJ2-7, with TRBD1 as a possible D gene (5 bases). The CDR3 is 14 residues long. Germline loops: CDR1 SEHNR, CDR2 FQNEAQ (reference sequence). V shed 2 bases and J shed 2 bases, with 10 bases lying between them. In DNA, the CDR3 is TGTGCCAGCAGCTTACTAGACAGACCCTACGAGCAGTACTTC. As protein: CASSLLDRPYEQYF.

This chain connects TRBV28 to TRBJ1-1, with D unresolved. From germline, CDR1 is MDHEN and CDR2 SYDVKM. The CDR3 is 14 amino acids. The germline V and J ends were trimmed by 2 bases and 4 bases, with 11 bases remaining between them. The CDR3 protein is CASSLASSGTEAFF. The DNA of the CDR3 is TGTGCCAGCAGTTTAGCGTCTTCGGGCACTGAAGCTTTCTTT.

This chain joins TRBV5-1 and TRBJ1-2; TRBD1 matches at 8 bases. The CDR3 has 16 residues. Germline V gene lookup returns CDR1 SGHRS and CDR2 YFSETQ. With 2 bases clipped from V and 4 bases from J, the junction kept 10 bases outside the gene matches. CDR3 amino acids: CASSLTLPDRAYGYTF. In DNA, the CDR3 is TGCGCCAGCAGCTTAACTCTCCCGGACAGGGCCTATGGCTACACCTTC.

The chain links TRBV2 to TRBJ1-2; D is undetermined. The CDR3 totals 9 residues. Germline values: CDR1 SNHLY, CDR2 FYNNEI. Trimming removed 7 bases at V and 7 bases at J, with 4 bases between. Here the CDR3 reads CASNFGYTF. In nucleotides, the CDR3 is TGTGCCAGCAATTTTGGCTACACCTTC. Full variable domain (missing parts from reference TRBV2 and TRBJ1-2): EPEVTQTPSHQVTQMGQEVILRCVPISNHLYFYWYRQILGQKVEFLVSFYNNEISEKSEIFDDQFSVERPDGSNFTLKIRSTKLEDSAMYFCASNFGYTFGSGTRLTVV.

The chain carries TRBV27 and TRBJ2-3; D remains unclear. With 5 bases removed from V and 0 bases from J, the gap between germline ends came to 12 bases. CDR3 size: 15 residues. From germline, CDR1 is MNHEY and CDR2 SMNVEV (reference sequence). In nucleotides, the CDR3 is TGTGCCAGCAGTACCCTGGATCTCAGCACAGATACGCAGTATTTT. Amino acids: CASSTLDLSTDTQYF.

The chain couples TRBV7-9 to TRBJ2-7; D may be TRBD1 (6 bases). V lost 2 bases and J lost 2, with 7 bases in between. Germline CDR1 SEHNR, CDR2 FQNEAQ (reference sequence). CDR3 length equals 13 residues. DNA for the CDR3: TGTGCCAGCAGCTTAAGGGGGACCTACGAGCAGTACTTC. Translating it yields CASSLRGTYEQYF.

The gene calls are TRBV14 and TRBJ2-3; possible D gene TRBD2, 6 bases. The CDR3 is made up of 16 amino acids. V was clipped by 4 bases and J by 2 bases, with 16 bases between them. Germline V lookup: CDR1 SGHDN, CDR2 FVKESK. The CDR3 region is CASSPLPGLSTDTQYF. Here the CDR3 DNA reads TGTGCCAGCAGCCCTCTACCGGGACTTTCCACAGATACGCAGTATTTT.

The rearrangement links TRBV11-2 to TRBJ1-1; no clear D. Germline V gene data show CDR1 as SGHAT and CDR2 as FQNNGV. The CDR3 runs to 13 residues. Trimming stripped 0 bases from V and 6 bases from J, with 8 bases between. The CDR3 DNA reads as TGTGCCAGCAGCTTAGATCTAGCGGCTGAAGCTTTCTTT. It codes for CASSLDLAAEAFF.

The chain has TRBV25-1 and TRBJ2-5; D is perhaps TRBD1 (6 bases). CDR3 size: 11 residues. The germline V gene has CDR1 MGHDK and CDR2 SYGVNS. Trimming removed 4 bases from V and 12 bases from J, with 12 bases in between. The CDR3 DNA follows: TGTGCCAGCAGTGGGGGACACCTGGAGTACTTC. Residues: CASSGGHLEYF. The variable domain in full, with the rest retrieved from reference TRBV25-1 and TRBJ2-5, is EADIYQTPRYLVIGTGKKITLECSQTMGHDKMYWYQQDPGMELHLIHYSYGVNSTEKGDLSSESTVSRIRTEHFPLTLESARPSHTSQYLCASSGGHLEYFGPGTRLLVL.

The V and J genes are TRBV4-3 and TRBJ2-1; 8 bases line up with TRBD2. This CDR3 comprises 15 residues. CDR1 is LGHNA, CDR2 YSLEER, per germline. The junction had 8 bases not matched to a gene; V was cut back by 3 bases and J by 7 bases. The CDR3 protein is CASSHIAGSGNEQFF. The CDR3 region has the DNA TGCGCCAGCAGCCATATAGCGGGATCGGGTAATGAGCAGTTCTTC.

The J gene is TRBJ2-7, the V gene TRBV7-9; D is perhaps TRBD1 or TRBD2 (5 bases each). In germline, CDR1 is SEHNR, CDR2 FQNEAQ (reference sequence). V lost 4 bases, J lost 2 bases, and 15 bases lay in between. CDR3 length: 15 residues. CDR3 in amino acids: CASSSNRDRAYEQYF. The DNA for the CDR3 is TGTGCCAGCAGCTCTAACCGGGACCGAGCCTACGAGCAGTACTTC.

This chain links TRBV7-8 with TRBJ1-3; possible D gene TRBD1, 6 bases. This CDR3 has 15 amino acids. The V gene's germline CDR1 is SGHVS and CDR2 FQNEAQ. The germline V and J ends were trimmed by 5 bases and 0 bases, with 11 bases remaining between them. CDR3 DNA: TGTGCCAGCAGCCCGGACAGCGGCTCTGGAAACACCATATATTTT. Translation: CASSPDSGSGNTIYF. The whole variable domain, remainder taken from reference TRBV7-8 and TRBJ1-3, is GAGVSQSPRYKVAKRGQDVALRCDPISGHVSLFWYQQALGQGPEFLTYFQNEAQLDKSGLPSDRFFAERPEGSVSTLKIQRTQQEDSAVYLCASSPDSGSGNTIYFGEGSWLTVV.

The rearrangement joins TRBV7-2 to TRBJ2-7; the match to TRBD2 covers 7 bases. The length of the CDR3 is 15 residues. The V and J ends lost 4 bases and 2 bases, in that order; junction bases with no gene match: 8. Germline-derived CDR1 and CDR2 are SGHTA and FQGNSA. CDR3 nucleotide sequence: TGTGCCAGCAGCTCCTTCGGGGGGAGTACCTACGAGCAGTACTTC. Protein sequence: CASSSFGGSTYEQYF.

V and J are TRBV7-9 and TRBJ2-7, with 8 bases that match TRBD2. CDR3 size: 14 residues. Germline trimming cut 2 bases from V and 4 bases from J; bases unmatched to any gene: 4. The V gene's germline CDR1 is SEHNR and CDR2 FQNEAQ (reference sequence). Here the CDR3 reads CASSLRPSGYEQYF. The DNA for the CDR3 is TGTGCCAGCAGCTTACGTCCTAGCGGGTACGAGCAGTACTTC.

The chain links TRBV28 to TRBJ2-1; perhaps D is TRBD1 or TRBD2 (6 bases each). The V gene lost 3 bases and the J gene lost 2 bases, with 11 bases spanning the gap. Germline V gene sequence: CDR1 MDHEN, CDR2 SYDVKM. The CDR3 totals 15 residues. The CDR3 loop is CASSFRGPPYNEQFF. The CDR3 region has the DNA TGTGCCAGCAGTTTTCGGGGGCCCCCCTACAATGAGCAGTTCTTC.

The chain employs TRBV5-1 and TRBJ2-3, with 8 bases aligning to TRBD2. The CDR3 is 16 amino acids. Germline V gene lookup returns CDR1 SGHRS and CDR2 YFSETQ. The trim removed 4 bases at V and 2 bases at J, leaving 9 bases unmatched. CDR3 in DNA: TGCGCCAGCAGCCCCCTCGGGACTAGGAACACAGATACGCAGTATTTT. It codes for CASSPLGTRNTDTQYF.

V is TRBV4-3 and J is TRBJ2-1, with 7 bases identical to TRBD2. With V trimmed by 4 bases and J by 0 bases, 6 bases remained unmatched. Germline-derived CDR1 and CDR2 are LGHNA and YSLEER. The CDR3 has 16 amino acids. CDR3 in amino acids: CASSPLAESSYNEQFF. The CDR3 DNA follows: TGCGCCAGCAGCCCGCTAGCGGAGAGCTCCTACAATGAGCAGTTCTTC.

The chain carries TRBV7-9 and TRBJ2-1, with 11 bases identical to TRBD2. In germline, CDR1 is SEHNR, CDR2 FQNEAQ (reference sequence). The CDR3 runs 15 residues. V shed 7 bases, J shed 6 bases, and the junction held 8 bases outside the gene matches. The DNA for the CDR3 is TGTGCCAGCACCCTGACTAGCGGGATCGGCAATGAGCAGTTCTTC. Encoded protein: CASTLTSGIGNEQFF.

This chain links TRBV9 with TRBJ2-1; no definite D call. CDR3 length: 14 residues. Per germline, CDR1 SGDLS and CDR2 YYNGEE. With 4 bases removed from V and 3 bases from J, the gap between germline ends came to 11 bases. The CDR3 bases are TGTGCCAGCAGCATCGGGTCTGTCTACAATGAGCAGTTCTTC. Its protein is CASSIGSVYNEQFF.